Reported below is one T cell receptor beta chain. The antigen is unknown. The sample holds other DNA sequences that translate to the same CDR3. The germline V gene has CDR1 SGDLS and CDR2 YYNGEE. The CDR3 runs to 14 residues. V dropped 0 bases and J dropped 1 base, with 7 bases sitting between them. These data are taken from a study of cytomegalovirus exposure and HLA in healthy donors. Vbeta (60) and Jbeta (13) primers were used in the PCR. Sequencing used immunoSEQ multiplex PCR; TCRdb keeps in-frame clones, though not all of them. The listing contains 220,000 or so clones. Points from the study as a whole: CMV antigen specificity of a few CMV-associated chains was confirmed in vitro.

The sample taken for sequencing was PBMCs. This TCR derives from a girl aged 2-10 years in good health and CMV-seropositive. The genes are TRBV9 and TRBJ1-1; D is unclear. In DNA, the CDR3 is TGTGCCAGCAGCGTAGTGTCAGGGAACACTGAAGCTTTCTTT. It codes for CASSVVSGNTEAFF.